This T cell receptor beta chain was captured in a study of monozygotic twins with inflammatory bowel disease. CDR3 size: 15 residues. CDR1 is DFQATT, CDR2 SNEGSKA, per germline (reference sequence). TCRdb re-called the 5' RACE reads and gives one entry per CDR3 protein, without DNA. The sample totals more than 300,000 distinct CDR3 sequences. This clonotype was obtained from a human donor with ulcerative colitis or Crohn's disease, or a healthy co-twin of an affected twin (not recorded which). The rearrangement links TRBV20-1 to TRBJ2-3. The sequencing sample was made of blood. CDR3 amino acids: CSARDWGTDTDTQYF.